A selection of T cell receptor beta chains follows, all from one sample in a study of OX40 agonist ivuxolimab in advanced cancers. Method: immunoSEQ multiplex PCR; TCRdb's copy keeps in-frame clones and lacks some. The sample carries approximately 82,000 clones, approximately 87% recorded once. The material was CD4+ or CD8+ T cells sorted from blood, obtained in a trial of the OX40 agonist ivuxolimab. These receptor sequences come from an adult with an advanced solid tumor such as melanoma, head and neck, liver or kidney cancer. The CDR3 runs from the conserved cysteine through the conserved F or W. A D gene is named only where the DNA matches it firmly. Clone size is stated in some rows and not others, as once, few, many or a class when expanded.

TGTGCCAGCTCACCAGACGGAGAGACCCAGTACTTC	CASSPDGETQYF	TRBJ2-5	.	TRBV18	.
TGTGCTAGTGGTTTACCCCCACCAGAGACCCAGTACTTC	CASGLPPPETQYF	TRBJ2-5	.	TRBV12-5	.
TGTGCCAGCAGCTTGGCCCAACAGGGTAACACCGGGGAGCTGTTTTTT	CASSLAQQGNTGELFF	TRBJ2-2	.	TRBV5-4	.
TGTGCCAGCGGGACGGAATCCTACGAGCAGTACTTC	CASGTESYEQYF	TRBJ2-7	few	TRBV7-2	.
TGCGCCAGCAGCCCACAGACAGGGCACACCGGGGAGCTGTTTTTT	CASSPQTGHTGELFF	TRBJ2-2	few	TRBV4-3	TRBD1
TGTGCCAGCAGCTTATCGGATAGGGGTACTGAAGCTTTCTTT	CASSLSDRGTEAFF	TRBJ1-1	few	TRBV11-2	.
TGCGCCAGCAGCCAAGGATGGCGTCCCCGGGGGAACACTGAAGCTTTCTTT	CASSQGWRPRGNTEAFF	TRBJ1-1	.	TRBV4-1	.
TGTGCCAGCAGCACACGACAGAACTATGGCTACACCTTC	CASSTRQNYGYTF	TRBJ1-2	few	TRBV7-2	.
TGTGCCAGCAGTTTTTCCCCGGTAGGACTAGCGGGGGAGCAAGAGACCCAGTACTTC	CASSFSPVGLAGEQETQYF	TRBJ2-5	.	TRBV7-8	TRBD2
TGTGCCAGCAGTGAAGGGGGGGCCTCTAATGAAAAACTGTTTTTT	CASSEGGASNEKLFF	TRBJ1-4	.	TRBV2	.
TGTGCCAGCAGCCTAGGGGCGGAAGGGCCCCAGCATTTT	CASSLGAEGPQHF	TRBJ1-5	.	TRBV7-2	.
TGTGCCAGCAGCTCTAACCCCGTCGAAGTCCTAAGTTCACCCCTCCACTTT	CASSSNPVEVLSSPLHF	TRBJ1-6	once	TRBV5-5	.
TGTGCCAGCAGCAAAGTCGCGGGGATTAGCAATCAGCCCCAGCATTTT	CASSKVAGISNQPQHF	TRBJ1-5	.	TRBV21-1	.
TGTGCCAGCAGTTACTCGGCAGCGACGAACACTGAAGCTTTCTTT	CASSYSAATNTEAFF	TRBJ1-1	.	TRBV6-5	.
TGTGCCAGCAGTGCTACAGGGGCCCCCACCTACGAGCAGTACTTC	CASSATGAPTYEQYF	TRBJ2-7	.	TRBV9	TRBD1
TGCGCCAGCAGCTTTCCAGGGGGCAATGAGCAGTTCTTC	CASSFPGGNEQFF	TRBJ2-1	.	TRBV5-1	TRBD1
TGTGCCAGCAGCTTGGAGGGACGGGGCCAATACAATGAGCAGTTCTTC	CASSLEGRGQYNEQFF	TRBJ2-1	few	TRBV5-6	.
TGTGCCAGCAGCTTGGAGAGGACAGGGGCTTCACCCCTCCACTTT	CASSLERTGASPLHF	TRBJ1-6	.	TRBV5-4	TRBD1
TGCGCCAGCAGCTTGGGGGGGGGCACCCAAGAGACCCAGTACTTC	CASSLGGGTQETQYF	TRBJ2-5	.	TRBV5-1	.
TGTGCCAGCAGCTTAGGCGGTCACCCGGGACATGGCTACACCTTC	CASSLGGHPGHGYTF	TRBJ1-2	.	TRBV7-2	.
TGTGCCAGAAACTCGGGGGGGCCCACAGATACGCAGTATTTT	CARNSGGPTDTQYF	TRBJ2-3	.	TRBV5-3	TRBD2
TGCGCCAGCAGCCCCCTTCCCTCCTTGGTGACTGAAGCTTTCTTT	CASSPLPSLVTEAFF	TRBJ1-1	.	TRBV4-1	.
TGTGCCAGCAGCTTACGGGGCCCCTATAATTCACCCCTCCACTTT	CASSLRGPYNSPLHF	TRBJ1-6	few	TRBV11-2	.
TGTGCCAGCAGTACAACAGGGTTGAGCACCGGGGAGCTGTTTTTT	CASSTTGLSTGELFF	TRBJ2-2	once	TRBV28	.
TGTGCCAGCAGTTCGGGACAGGGAAGGGGAAATCAGCCCCAGCATTTT	CASSSGQGRGNQPQHF	TRBJ1-5	.	TRBV6-5	TRBD1
TGTGCTAGTGGTTCAGGACAGGGCGTTAATGAGCAGTTCTTC	CASGSGQGVNEQFF	TRBJ2-1	few	TRBV12-5	TRBD1
TGTGCCTATAGTATAGACAGATCGTTTGAAGCTTTCTTT	CAYSIDRSFEAFF	TRBJ1-1	few	TRBV30	.
TGCGCCAGCAGCTGGGCCGGGGACACCGGGGAGCTGTTTTTT	CASSWAGDTGELFF	TRBJ2-2	.	TRBV5-1	.
TGTGCCAGCAGTCTACCATCGGGGCAGGGTATATCGAAGGACGAGCAGTACTTC	CASSLPSGQGISKDEQYF	TRBJ2-7	.	TRBV28	.
TGTGCCAGCAGCTTAAATCCGCAGGAAAAACTGTTTTTT	CASSLNPQEKLFF	TRBJ1-4	.	TRBV7-3	.
TGTGCCAGTAGTATAGGGTCGCCAAATACGCAGTATTTT	CASSIGSPNTQYF	TRBJ2-3	.	TRBV19	.
TGTGCCAGCAGCCCCGGTGGGGATACCTTGACCGGGGAGCTGTTTTTT	CASSPGGDTLTGELFF	TRBJ2-2	.	TRBV7-3	.
TGTGCCAGCAGCTCTCAGGGGGCTCAGAGAGGGGGCTACACCTTC	CASSSQGAQRGGYTF	TRBJ1-2	.	TRBV7-9	TRBD1
TGTGCCAGCAGCTTAGTAGGACAGGGCGCGCGTGGGGCCAACGTCCTGACTTTC	CASSLVGQGARGANVLTF	TRBJ2-6	.	TRBV7-2	TRBD1
TGTGCCAGCAGCTTACAATTACAGGGAACGGATGGCTACACCTTC	CASSLQLQGTDGYTF	TRBJ1-2	.	TRBV7-2	.
TGTGCCAGCAGCTTAGGCCCAGATCGACAAGAGACCCAGTACTTC	CASSLGPDRQETQYF	TRBJ2-5	.	TRBV7-2	.
TGCGCCAGCAATCCTTTACAGGGGGAGAACACTGAAGCTTTCTTT	CASNPLQGENTEAFF	TRBJ1-1	once	TRBV5-1	TRBD1
TGTGCCAGCTCACCAGGACAGGCAGGAGGGTATGGCTACACCTTC	CASSPGQAGGYGYTF	TRBJ1-2	.	TRBV18	TRBD1
TGCAGTGCTAACGACCTAGAGACCCAGTACTTC	CSANDLETQYF	TRBJ2-5	.	TRBV20-1	.
TGTGCCAGCAGCTTCACAGGGAACTCTGGAAACACCATATATTTT	CASSFTGNSGNTIYF	TRBJ1-3	few	TRBV7-9	.
TGTGCCAGCAGCTCTCTATTGGGGGGCCATGGCTACACCTTC	CASSSLLGGHGYTF	TRBJ1-2	.	TRBV7-9	.
TGCGCCAGCAGCCCCCCAGGGACAGACACCGGGGAGCTGTTTTTT	CASSPPGTDTGELFF	TRBJ2-2	.	TRBV5-1	TRBD1
TGCGCCAGCAGCTTGGACCGGGGGGGCCGCGATGAGCAGTTCTTC	CASSLDRGGRDEQFF	TRBJ2-1	.	TRBV5-1	TRBD2
TGTGCCAGCAGCGCCGGGGTGGGGGAAAAACTGTTTTTT	CASSAGVGEKLFF	TRBJ1-4	.	TRBV7-3	.
TGTGCCAGCAGCTTGTGGACAGGGGGACGTAGGAACACTGAAGCTTTCTTT	CASSLWTGGRRNTEAFF	TRBJ1-1	few	TRBV5-4	TRBD1
TGCAGCGTCCCCGGGGACGGATTCGCCGGTGAAGCTTTCTTT	CSVPGDGFAGEAFF	TRBJ1-1	.	TRBV29-1	.
TGCGCCAGCATGGAAACAATAGGGACAGGGTATTCGAGCAATGAGCAGTTCTTC	CASMETIGTGYSSNEQFF	TRBJ2-1	.	TRBV5-1	TRBD1
TGCAGCGTTCGGAGGGGAGGGGAAAACACTGAAGCTTTCTTT	CSVRRGGENTEAFF	TRBJ1-1	.	TRBV29-1	.
TGTGCCAGCAGCCAAGAAATGAACACTGAAGCTTTCTTT	CASSQEMNTEAFF	TRBJ1-1	.	TRBV4-2	.